These 14 T cell receptor beta chains were all obtained from the same sample, sequenced in a study of Ad26.COV2.S vaccination and SARS-CoV-2 variants. Treatment given: around 19 received Ad26.COV2.S at low or high dose, single or two shots; roughly five received placebo; per-sample allocation not given. Sample collection was performed on day 63 after the first vaccine or placebo injection. Sequencing was performed with immunoSEQ multiplex PCR; in TCRdb, only in-frame clones are kept and a portion is missing. Of hundreds of thousands of clones listed, 65% to 90% are singletons. Specimen: peripheral blood, collected in a trial of Ad26.COV2.S vaccine versus placebo. The receptors come from a person aged 18-60 years who received the Ad26.COV2.S COVID-19 vaccine or a placebo.

The V call is TRBV20-1, the J call TRBJ1-4; 7 bases fit TRBD1. Germline lookup yields CDR1 DFQATT and CDR2 SNEGSKA (reference sequence). V lost 0 bases to trimming and J lost 15 bases; unmatched junction nucleotides: 4. This CDR3 contains 11 residues. The DNA for the CDR3 is TGCAGTGCTAGAGAGGACAGGTACATGTTTTTT. Translated: CSAREDRYMFF.

This chain joins TRBV6-5 and TRBJ2-5; tentatively, D is TRBD1 (5 bases). The V and J ends lost 4 bases and 3 bases respectively, with 15 bases between them. CDR1 MNHEY and CDR2 SVGAGI come from the germline V gene. The CDR3 totals 15 residues. This chain's CDR3 is CASSFFLGAKETQYF. The CDR3 DNA reads as TGTGCCAGCAGTTTTTTCCTTGGGGCAAAAGAGACCCAGTACTTC.

This chain uses TRBV12-3 or TRBV12-4 with TRBJ1-3; D is unresolved. Trimming removed 6 bases at V and 4 bases at J, with 10 bases between. The CDR3 is 13 amino acids. The CDR3 reads CASSPRTGNTIYF. The CDR3 bases are TGTGCCAGCAGCCCAAGGACCGGAAACACCATATATTTT.

The chain recombines TRBV11-3 with TRBJ2-6; no firm D call. The CDR3 has 14 amino acids. CDR1 and CDR2 (germline): SGHNT, YENEEA. V lost 5 bases and J lost 0, with 5 bases in between. CDR3 nucleotide sequence: TGTGCCAGCAGCCCCAGCTCTGGGGCCAACGTCCTGACTTTC. Translation gives CASSPSSGANVLTF.

This chain joins TRBV9 and TRBJ1-2; the match to TRBD1 covers 7 bases. J lost 5 bases, V lost 3 bases, and 13 bases had no gene match. The CDR3 has 16 residues. Germline V gives CDR1 SGDLS, CDR2 YYNGEE. The CDR3 reads CASSAGQALVPYGYTF. CDR3 DNA sequence: TGTGCCAGCAGCGCCGGACAGGCCCTCGTCCCATATGGCTACACCTTC.

The genes are TRBV27 and TRBJ2-1; TRBD2 matches at 14 bases. Per the germline V gene, CDR1 is MNHEY and CDR2 is SMNVEV (reference sequence). V shed 5 bases and J 8 bases; nucleotides not matched to a gene: 8. This CDR3 spans 16 amino acids. The CDR3 here is CASSAGLAGAIDEQFF. The CDR3 DNA reads TGTGCCAGCAGTGCGGGACTAGCGGGAGCTATAGATGAGCAGTTCTTC.

The chain has TRBV11-2 and TRBJ1-3, with unresolved D. Germline loops: CDR1 SGHAT, CDR2 FQNNGV. The V end was cut by 5 bases, the J end by 0 bases, with 8 bases between. This CDR3 region has 14 residues. The DNA of the CDR3 is TGTGCCAGCAGCCTACAAATCTCTGGAAACACCATATATTTT. Amino acids: CASSLQISGNTIYF.

V is TRBV5-6 and J is TRBJ2-1; D not resolved. Deletions cut 2 bases from V and 6 bases from J, with 15 bases between. Germline CDR1 reads SGHDT; CDR2 reads YYEEEE. This CDR3 comprises 15 residues. The CDR3 region is CASSLGVGPLNEQFF. The CDR3 region has the DNA TGTGCCAGCAGCTTAGGTGTAGGTCCCCTCAATGAGCAGTTCTTC.

V and J are TRBV7-8 and TRBJ2-7; D is possibly TRBD2 (5 bases). Germline lookup yields CDR1 SGHVS and CDR2 FQNEAQ. V was trimmed by 7 bases and J by 4 bases, leaving 17 bases between them. CDR3 length: 14 amino acids. This CDR3 reads CASTGLINSYEQYF. The DNA for the CDR3 is TGTGCCAGCACCGGACTCATCAACTCATACGAGCAGTACTTC. The full variable domain, its missing parts supplied by reference TRBV7-8 and TRBJ2-7, is GAGVSQSPRYKVAKRGQDVALRCDPISGHVSLFWYQQALGQGPEFLTYFQNEAQLDKSGLPSDRFFAERPEGSVSTLKIQRTQQEDSAVYLCASTGLINSYEQYFGPGTRLTVT.

The CDR3 DNA reads as TGTGCCAGCAGCTCTATGACCACGTCCCTCGACACTGAAGCTTTCTTT. Its protein product is CASSSMTTSLDTEAFF. This sequence joins TRBV7-9 and TRBJ1-1; D ambiguous. Germline CDR1 and CDR2: SEHNR and FQNEAQ (reference sequence). The V end lost 4 bases, the J end lost 3 bases, and 18 bases lay between the germline ends. The CDR3 extends over 16 amino acids. The whole variable domain, filled in from reference TRBV7-9 and TRBJ1-1, reads DTGVSQNPRHKITKRGQNVTFRCDPISEHNRLYWYRQTLGQGPEFLTYFQNEAQLEKSRLLSDRFSAERPKGSFSTLEIQRTEQGDSAMYLCASSSMTTSLDTEAFFGQGTRLTVV.

The CDR3 region has the DNA TGTGCCAGCAGCTTTGGACAGGGGGTTCTCCATGGCTACACCTTC. As protein: CASSFGQGVLHGYTF. V usage is TRBV11-1 and J usage is TRBJ1-2, with 10 bases identical to TRBD1. CDR3 length: 15 amino acids. CDR1 SGHAT and CDR2 FQDESV come from the germline V gene (reference sequence). V dropped 3 bases and J dropped 6; count of bases not matched to a gene: 7.

J is TRBJ1-2 and V is TRBV28, with TRBD1 as a possible D gene (5 bases). The length of the CDR3 is 14 residues. The V and J ends lost 2 bases and 2 bases respectively, with 9 bases between them. Germline lookup yields CDR1 MDHEN and CDR2 SYDVKM. CDR3 in DNA: TGTGCCAGCAGTTTAGACAGAATAAACTATGGCTACACCTTC. Translating gives CASSLDRINYGYTF.

The genes are TRBV18 and TRBJ2-2; D ambiguous. The CDR3 contains 14 residues. V dropped 6 bases and J dropped 3 bases, with 11 bases sitting between them. Germline assignment: CDR1 KGHSH and CDR2 LQKENI. CDR3 sequence reads: CASSLSGDTGELFF. The CDR3 bases are TGTGCCAGCTCTCTTAGTGGGGACACCGGGGAGCTGTTTTTT.

This clone has at least ten counts. This chain joins TRBV24-1 and TRBJ2-2; D unresolved. V dropped 2 bases and J dropped 6 bases, with 12 bases sitting between them. The CDR3 is 15 amino acids. CDR1 and CDR2 (germline): KGHDR, SFDVKD. The CDR3 nucleotides read TGTGCCACCAGTGATTCTGTGGGGATCTCCGGGGAGCTGTTTTTT. Translating it yields CATSDSVGISGELFF.